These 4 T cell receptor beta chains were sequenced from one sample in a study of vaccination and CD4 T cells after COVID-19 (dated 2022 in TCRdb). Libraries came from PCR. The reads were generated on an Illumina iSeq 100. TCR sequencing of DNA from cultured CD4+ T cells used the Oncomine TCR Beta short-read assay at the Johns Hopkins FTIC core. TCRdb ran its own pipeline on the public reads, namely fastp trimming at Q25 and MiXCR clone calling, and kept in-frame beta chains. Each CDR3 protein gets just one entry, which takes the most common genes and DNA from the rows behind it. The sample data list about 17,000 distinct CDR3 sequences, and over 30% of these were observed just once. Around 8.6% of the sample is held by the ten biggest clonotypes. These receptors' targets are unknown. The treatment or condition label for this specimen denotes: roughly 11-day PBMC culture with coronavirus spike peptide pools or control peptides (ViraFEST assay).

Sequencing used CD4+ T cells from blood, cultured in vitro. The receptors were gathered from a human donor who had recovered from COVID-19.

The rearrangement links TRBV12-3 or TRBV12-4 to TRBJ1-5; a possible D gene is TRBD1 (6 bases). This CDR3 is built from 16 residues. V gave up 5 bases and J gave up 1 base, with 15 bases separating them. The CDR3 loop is CASSITGFRSNQPQHF. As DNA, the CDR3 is TGTGCCAGCAGTATCACAGGGTTTAGGAGCAATCAGCCCCAGCATTTT.

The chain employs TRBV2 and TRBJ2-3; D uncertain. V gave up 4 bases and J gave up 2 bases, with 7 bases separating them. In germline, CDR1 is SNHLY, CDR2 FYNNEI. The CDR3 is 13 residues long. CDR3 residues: CASSGDNTDTQYF. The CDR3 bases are TGTGCCAGCAGTGGAGACAACACAGATACGCAGTATTTT.

CDR3 loop: CASTDREGNYNEQFF. The CDR3 bases are TGTGCCAGCACCGACAGGGAGGGGAACTACAATGAGCAGTTCTTC. The rearrangement uses TRBV2 and TRBJ2-1; D tentatively reads TRBD1 or TRBD2 (7 bases each). Between the trimmed V and J ends, which lost 7 bases and 3 bases, there was a span of 16 bases. Germline-derived CDR1 and CDR2 are SNHLY and FYNNEI. The CDR3 loop spans 15 amino acids.

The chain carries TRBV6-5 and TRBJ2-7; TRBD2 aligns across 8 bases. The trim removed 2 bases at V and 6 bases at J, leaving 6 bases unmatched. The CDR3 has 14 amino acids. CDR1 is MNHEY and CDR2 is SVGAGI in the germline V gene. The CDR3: CASSYQRESVEQYF. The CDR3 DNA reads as TGTGCCAGCAGTTACCAGCGGGAGTCCGTCGAGCAGTACTTC.